The sequence of this T cell receptor (beta chain) was determined in a study of CD8+CD57+ T cells in acquired aplastic anemia. The overall study: The average for DNA from sorted CD4+ and CD8+ cells was 3 to 3.5 ug.

This clonotype has just a few counts. What it binds is not known. Patients who underwent sequencing had shown CD8+CD57+ cell expansion by flow cytometry. Sampling of blood occurred while the patients had still received no therapy. Study-level points and caveats: Simpson's diversity of CD8+ cells was not significantly different in patients compared with controls. Overlapping CD8+ CDR3 repertoires of patients and controls contained nearly 30 shared sequences.

The germline V gene has CDR1 LGHNT and CDR2 FRNRAP. The CDR3 has 15 residues. J gave up 6 bases and V 3 bases, and 9 bases lay outside the gene matches. Genomic DNA was employed as the template in profiling TCR beta VDJ and CDR3. TCRdb re-analysed the reads in MiXCR, keeping a single row per CDR3 protein. Altogether 100,000 to 150,000 distinct CDR3 sequences are present, 50% to 70% being singletons, with the ten largest covering roughly 32%. The TCR was taken from a human donor with aplastic anemia. Source material: sorted CD4+, CD8+, or CD8+CD57+ T cells (not recorded which) from PBMCs. V gene TRBV12-5 combines with J gene TRBJ1-1, with 8 bases matching TRBD1. The DNA for the CDR3 is TGTGCTAGTGGTTTACCGACAGGGGTTAACTCTGAAGCTTTCTTT. This encodes CASGLPTGVNSEAFF.